This is a list of T cell receptor beta chains from one sample in a study of blood T cell repertoires in COVID-19. The protocol was immunoSEQ multiplex PCR, while the TCRdb copy is restricted to in-frame clones and leaves out a portion. The sample shows about 200,000 clones, around 90% of them seen only once. The source material was PBMCs or T cells enriched from blood (not recorded which). The receptor set was obtained from a woman younger than 35 who had recovered from COVID-19. CDR3s include the opening cysteine and the closing phenylalanine or tryptophan. The order of the fields is CDR3 protein, CDR3 DNA, clone size, D gene, V gene, J gene. D genes are given only for firm matches. Not every row has a clone size; where given, it reads once, few, many or a size class.

cdr3_aa: CASSLGGTGGRSPLHF
cdr3_nt: TGTGCCAGCAGTTTGGGAGGGACAGGGGGACGGTCACCCCTCCACTTT
clone_size: -
d_call: TRBD1
v_call: TRBV28
j_call: TRBJ1-6

cdr3_aa: CASRGRFVRGKLFF
cdr3_nt: TGCGCCAGCAGAGGACGATTCGTCAGGGGAAAACTGTTTTTT
clone_size: -
d_call: -
v_call: TRBV5-1
j_call: TRBJ1-4

cdr3_aa: CASSSDIPNTQYF
cdr3_nt: TGTGCCAGCAGTTCGGACATCCCGAATACGCAGTATTTT
clone_size: -
d_call: -
v_call: TRBV5-5
j_call: TRBJ2-3

cdr3_aa: CASSPGIENSPLHF
cdr3_nt: TGCGCCAGCAGTCCCGGGATTGAAAATTCACCCCTCCACTTT
clone_size: -
d_call: -
v_call: TRBV5-1
j_call: TRBJ1-6

cdr3_aa: CASTPRTGSTTNEKLFF
cdr3_nt: TGTGCCAGTACCCCCCGGACAGGGAGCACAACTAATGAAAAACTGTTTTTT
clone_size: -
d_call: TRBD1
v_call: TRBV19
j_call: TRBJ1-4

cdr3_aa: CASIPGTGERGAEAFF
cdr3_nt: TGTGCCAGCATCCCCGGGACAGGGGAGCGTGGCGCTGAAGCTTTCTTT
clone_size: -
d_call: TRBD1
v_call: TRBV11-2
j_call: TRBJ1-1

cdr3_aa: CASSRQASTDTQYF
cdr3_nt: TGTGCCAGCAGCCGACAGGCGAGCACAGATACGCAGTATTTT
clone_size: few
d_call: -
v_call: TRBV27
j_call: TRBJ2-3

cdr3_aa: CATSAFGQGPTSGELFF
cdr3_nt: TGTGCCACCAGTGCCTTCGGACAGGGCCCGACCTCCGGGGAGCTGTTTTTT
clone_size: once
d_call: TRBD1
v_call: TRBV24-1
j_call: TRBJ2-2

cdr3_aa: CATLGPSGEQYF
cdr3_nt: TGTGCCACCCTAGGACCATCGGGGGAGCAGTACTTC
clone_size: -
d_call: -
v_call: TRBV19
j_call: TRBJ2-7

cdr3_aa: CASGGANTEAFF
cdr3_nt: TGTGCCAGTGGCGGAGCGAACACTGAAGCTTTCTTT
clone_size: -
d_call: -
v_call: TRBV25-1
j_call: TRBJ1-1

cdr3_aa: CASSQDLAGGPTDTQYF
cdr3_nt: TGTGCCAGCAGCCAAGACCTCGCGGGGGGACCCACAGATACGCAGTATTTT
clone_size: -
d_call: TRBD2
v_call: TRBV4-2
j_call: TRBJ2-3

cdr3_aa: CSASKGQGYNEQFF
cdr3_nt: TGCAGTGCTAGTAAAGGACAGGGCTACAATGAGCAGTTCTTC
clone_size: -
d_call: TRBD1
v_call: TRBV20-1
j_call: TRBJ2-1

cdr3_aa: CASEGDTGELFF
cdr3_nt: TGTGCCAGCGAGGGAGACACCGGGGAGCTGTTTTTT
clone_size: -
d_call: -
v_call: TRBV6-6
j_call: TRBJ2-2

cdr3_aa: CASSPDSGGANVLTF
cdr3_nt: TGTGCCAGCTCACCTGACTCTGGTGGGGCCAACGTCCTGACTTTC
clone_size: -
d_call: -
v_call: TRBV18
j_call: TRBJ2-6

cdr3_aa: CASSPRGLVVPDTQYF
cdr3_nt: TGTGCCAGCAGCCCGCGCGGACTAGTGGTCCCAGATACGCAGTATTTT
clone_size: -
d_call: TRBD2
v_call: TRBV9
j_call: TRBJ2-3

cdr3_aa: CASSATGAGNTIYF
cdr3_nt: TGTGCCAGCAGTGCCACAGGGGCTGGAAACACCATATATTTT
clone_size: -
d_call: TRBD1
v_call: TRBV28
j_call: TRBJ1-3

cdr3_aa: CASSPQGGKNYEQYF
cdr3_nt: TGTGCCAGCAGCCCCCAAGGGGGCAAAAACTACGAGCAGTACTTC
clone_size: once
d_call: TRBD1
v_call: TRBV7-6
j_call: TRBJ2-7

cdr3_aa: CATSRDLGGDGYTF
cdr3_nt: TGTGCCACCAGCAGAGATCTAGGGGGCGATGGCTACACCTTC
clone_size: -
d_call: TRBD1
v_call: TRBV15
j_call: TRBJ1-2

cdr3_aa: CASSESLSGDRRYEQYF
cdr3_nt: TGTGCCAGCAGTGAAAGTTTGTCGGGGGACAGGAGATACGAGCAGTACTTC
clone_size: -
d_call: TRBD1
v_call: TRBV6-1
j_call: TRBJ2-7

cdr3_aa: CASSLGGATYNEQFF
cdr3_nt: TGCGCCAGCAGCTTGGGTGGGGCAACCTACAATGAGCAGTTCTTC
clone_size: -
d_call: -
v_call: TRBV5-1
j_call: TRBJ2-1

cdr3_aa: CASSLRGPSTDTQYF
cdr3_nt: TGTGCCAGCAGCCTGCGGGGGCCTAGCACAGATACGCAGTATTTT
clone_size: once
d_call: -
v_call: TRBV5-5
j_call: TRBJ2-3

cdr3_aa: CASSPQFAADTQYF
cdr3_nt: TGTGCCAGCAGCCCCCAATTTGCAGCAGATACGCAGTATTTT
clone_size: -
d_call: -
v_call: TRBV7-6
j_call: TRBJ2-3

cdr3_aa: CAYSTGNTEAFF
cdr3_nt: TGTGCCTATTCTACAGGGAACACTGAAGCTTTCTTT
clone_size: -
d_call: -
v_call: TRBV30
j_call: TRBJ1-1

cdr3_aa: CASSPLSYGYTF
cdr3_nt: TGTGCCAGCAGTCCTCTCAGCTATGGCTACACCTTC
clone_size: -
d_call: -
v_call: TRBV28
j_call: TRBJ1-2

cdr3_aa: CATSDLHRTGGDEQFF
cdr3_nt: TGTGCCACCAGTGATTTGCACAGGACAGGGGGCGATGAGCAGTTCTTC
clone_size: -
d_call: TRBD1
v_call: TRBV24-1
j_call: TRBJ2-1

cdr3_aa: CASSNRLSGSTDTQYF
cdr3_nt: TGTGCCAGCAGCAACCGTTTGAGCGGTAGCACAGATACGCAGTATTTT
clone_size: -
d_call: -
v_call: TRBV21-1
j_call: TRBJ2-3

cdr3_aa: CASSPTFSSTDTQYF
cdr3_nt: TGTGCCAGCTCACCAACTTTCTCTAGCACAGATACGCAGTATTTT
clone_size: -
d_call: -
v_call: TRBV18
j_call: TRBJ2-3

cdr3_aa: CASSGGLRGSGNTIYF
cdr3_nt: TGCGCCAGCAGTGGTGGATTACGGGGGTCTGGAAACACCATATATTTT
clone_size: -
d_call: -
v_call: TRBV10-1
j_call: TRBJ1-3

cdr3_aa: CASSQGTGTLLSGNTIYF
cdr3_nt: TGCGCCAGCAGTCAAGGGACAGGGACTCTCCTCTCTGGAAACACCATATATTTT
clone_size: -
d_call: TRBD1
v_call: TRBV23-1
j_call: TRBJ1-3

cdr3_aa: CASSYSGVSTDTQYF
cdr3_nt: TGTGCCAGCAGTTACTCAGGGGTTAGCACAGATACGCAGTATTTT
clone_size: -
d_call: -
v_call: TRBV6-5
j_call: TRBJ2-3

cdr3_aa: CASSPNRENGYTF
cdr3_nt: TGTGCCAGCAGCCCGAACAGGGAAAATGGCTACACCTTC
clone_size: -
d_call: -
v_call: TRBV11-2
j_call: TRBJ1-2

cdr3_aa: CASSPSGDRGSQGANVLTF
cdr3_nt: TGTGCCAGCAGTCCATCTGGGGACAGGGGGTCACAAGGGGCCAACGTCCTGACTTTC
clone_size: -
d_call: TRBD1
v_call: TRBV28
j_call: TRBJ2-6

cdr3_aa: CATSDPLASQYF
cdr3_nt: TGTGCCACCAGTGATCCCCTAGCATCGCAGTATTTT
clone_size: -
d_call: -
v_call: TRBV24-1
j_call: TRBJ2-3

cdr3_aa: CASSSQGYGYTF
cdr3_nt: TGTGCCAGCAGTTCTCAGGGCTATGGCTACACCTTC
clone_size: -
d_call: -
v_call: TRBV12-3/TRBV12-4
j_call: TRBJ1-2

cdr3_aa: CAWRKTGAVNQPQHF
cdr3_nt: TGTGCCTGGAGGAAGACAGGGGCGGTTAATCAGCCCCAGCATTTT
clone_size: -
d_call: TRBD1
v_call: TRBV30
j_call: TRBJ1-5

cdr3_aa: CASSATPGPYNEQFF
cdr3_nt: TGTGCCAGCAGCGCGACCCCGGGTCCCTACAATGAGCAGTTCTTC
clone_size: -
d_call: -
v_call: TRBV9
j_call: TRBJ2-1

cdr3_aa: CASSPVTGELFF
cdr3_nt: TGTGCCAGCAGCCCCGTTACCGGGGAGCTGTTTTTT
clone_size: -
d_call: -
v_call: TRBV11-3
j_call: TRBJ2-2

cdr3_aa: CASSIQRGGYEQYF
cdr3_nt: TGTGCCAGCAGCATCCAGCGGGGGGGTTACGAGCAGTACTTC
clone_size: -
d_call: TRBD2
v_call: TRBV3-1/TRBV3-2
j_call: TRBJ2-7

cdr3_aa: CASRILAAGGELFF
cdr3_nt: TGTGCCAGCAGGATACTAGCGGCCGGCGGGGAGCTGTTTTTT
clone_size: -
d_call: TRBD2
v_call: TRBV2
j_call: TRBJ2-2

cdr3_aa: CASSPLGTGLYGYTF
cdr3_nt: TGTGCCAGCAGCCCCCTCGGGACAGGGCTCTATGGCTACACCTTC
clone_size: -
d_call: TRBD1
v_call: TRBV9
j_call: TRBJ1-2

cdr3_aa: CASSPRDRDQPQHF
cdr3_nt: TGTGCCAGCAGCCCCCGGGACAGAGATCAGCCCCAGCATTTT
clone_size: -
d_call: TRBD1
v_call: TRBV9
j_call: TRBJ1-5

cdr3_aa: CASVGSTLAYGYTF
cdr3_nt: TGTGCCAGCGTTGGTTCCACACTAGCCTATGGCTACACCTTC
clone_size: -
d_call: -
v_call: TRBV2
j_call: TRBJ1-2

cdr3_aa: CAISESSRGQETQYF
cdr3_nt: TGTGCCATCAGTGAGTCATCAAGGGGGCAAGAGACCCAGTACTTC
clone_size: -
d_call: -
v_call: TRBV10-3
j_call: TRBJ2-5

cdr3_aa: CASSVTGMNTEAFF
cdr3_nt: TGCGCCAGCAGCGTGACAGGGATGAACACTGAAGCTTTCTTT
clone_size: -
d_call: TRBD1
v_call: TRBV5-1
j_call: TRBJ1-1

cdr3_aa: CASSYSIGAGELFF
cdr3_nt: TGTGCCAGCAGTTACTCGATAGGGGCCGGGGAGCTGTTTTTT
clone_size: once
d_call: -
v_call: TRBV6-5
j_call: TRBJ2-2

cdr3_aa: CASSSGLAKNIQYF
cdr3_nt: TGTGCCAGCTCTAGCGGGCTAGCCAAAAACATTCAGTACTTC
clone_size: -
d_call: TRBD2
v_call: TRBV2
j_call: TRBJ2-4

cdr3_aa: CASSLLAGGSDTQYF
cdr3_nt: TGTGCCAGCAGCCTACTAGCGGGGGGCTCAGATACGCAGTATTTT
clone_size: -
d_call: TRBD2
v_call: TRBV6-2/TRBV6-3
j_call: TRBJ2-3

cdr3_aa: CASSLDGTSEAFF
cdr3_nt: TGTGCCAGCAGCTTAGATGGGACATCTGAAGCTTTCTTT
clone_size: -
d_call: -
v_call: TRBV7-7
j_call: TRBJ1-1

cdr3_aa: CATSRDNNSGNTIYF
cdr3_nt: TGTGCCACCAGCAGAGATAACAACTCTGGAAACACCATATATTTT
clone_size: -
d_call: -
v_call: TRBV15
j_call: TRBJ1-3

cdr3_aa: CATSRDRNRGNGYTF
cdr3_nt: TGTGCCACCAGCAGAGATCGAAACAGGGGAAATGGCTACACCTTC
clone_size: -
d_call: TRBD1
v_call: TRBV15
j_call: TRBJ1-2

cdr3_aa: CASSEGTGGPGQYF
cdr3_nt: TGCGCCAGCAGCGAGGGGACAGGGGGTCCAGGGCAGTACTTC
clone_size: once
d_call: TRBD1
v_call: TRBV5-1
j_call: TRBJ2-7

cdr3_aa: CASSLSRNTEAFF
cdr3_nt: TGTGCCAGCAGTTTATCTAGGAACACTGAAGCTTTCTTT
clone_size: -
d_call: -
v_call: TRBV27
j_call: TRBJ1-1

cdr3_aa: CASSYSRLNQPQHF
cdr3_nt: TGTGCCAGCAGTTACTCGAGGTTGAATCAGCCCCAGCATTTT
clone_size: -
d_call: -
v_call: TRBV6-5
j_call: TRBJ1-5

cdr3_aa: CASSLGYGDSYNEQFF
cdr3_nt: TGTGCCAGCAGCTTAGGGTACGGGGACTCCTACAATGAGCAGTTCTTC
clone_size: once
d_call: -
v_call: TRBV7-3
j_call: TRBJ2-1

cdr3_aa: CASSLASGNTEAFF
cdr3_nt: TGTGCCAGCAGCTTGGCCTCAGGGAACACTGAAGCTTTCTTT
clone_size: -
d_call: -
v_call: TRBV5-4
j_call: TRBJ1-1